Below are 7 T cell receptor beta chains sequenced from a single sample in a study of CD8 T cells in ankylosing spondylitis. TCRdb re-derived calls from the 5' RACE reads in MiXCR, one entry per CDR3 protein. The sample yields just under 350,000 distinct CDR3 sequences, 14% to 15% seen once. Sequencing used blood, either unsorted or a sorted T cell fraction (not recorded which). All receptors come from a male donor with ankylosing spondylitis or in good health (not recorded which).

This chain uses TRBV5-1 with TRBJ2-5; unclear D gene. Per germline, CDR1 SGHRS and CDR2 YFSETQ. This CDR3 is built from 13 residues. V shed 1 base and J shed 5 bases, with 9 bases lying between them. The CDR3 DNA is TGCGCCAGCAGCTTGTGGGAAAGCGAGACCCAGTACTTC. This encodes CASSLWESETQYF.

This clonotype has just a few counts. The CDR3 spells CASSQDGTTQETQYF. CDR3 in DNA: TGTGCCAGCAGCCAAGATGGGACTACTCAAGAGACCCAGTACTTC. The genes are TRBV3-1 and TRBJ2-5; 7 positions agree with TRBD2. V dropped 0 bases and J dropped 2; count of bases not matched to a gene: 3. Germline V gives CDR1 LGHDT, CDR2 YNNKEL (reference sequence). There are 15 residues in the CDR3.

This rearrangement joins TRBV29-1 to TRBJ2-1, with D possibly TRBD1 on 6 matching bases. Germline loops: CDR1 SQVTM, CDR2 ANQGSEA. The length of the CDR3 is 12 residues. The V end was cut by 6 bases, the J end by 7 bases, with 13 bases between. The CDR3: CSVAWGRNEQFF. CDR3 DNA: TGCAGCGTCGCCTGGGGGCGTAATGAGCAGTTCTTC.

The chain has TRBV4-2 and TRBJ2-5, with 7 bases fitting TRBD1. Germline CDR1 reads LGHNA; CDR2 reads YNFKEQ. The length of the CDR3 is 16 residues. Losses at the gene ends were 3 bases for V and 4 bases for J; bases not matched to a gene: 11. The CDR3 spells CASSQSRGRERETQYF. CDR3 DNA sequence: TGTGCCAGCAGCCAGTCGAGGGGGCGAGAGCGAGAGACCCAGTACTTC.

This clonotype appeared many times. The gene calls are TRBV27 and TRBJ2-7, with D possibly being TRBD2 (6 bases). V lost 5 bases, J lost 1 base, and 24 bases lay in between. Germline CDR1 and CDR2: MNHEY and SMNVEV (reference sequence). CDR3 length: 18 amino acids. This CDR3 reads CASSLPRRVGDESYEQYF. Here the CDR3 DNA reads TGTGCCAGCAGTCTCCCGAGGAGGGTGGGAGACGAATCCTACGAGCAGTACTTC.

This clonotype was recorded a few times. The chain joins TRBV7-2 to TRBJ2-2; no definite D call. The CDR3 has 14 residues. Germline CDR1 and CDR2: SGHTA and FQGNSA. The V end was cut by 6 bases, the J end by 4 bases, with 12 bases between. CDR3 DNA sequence: TGTGCCAGCAGTCAGCCTCGGGTCACCGGGGAGCTGTTTTTT. It codes for CASSQPRVTGELFF.

This chain joins TRBV5-1 and TRBJ2-2; D is unresolved. The CDR3 length is 16 residues. The V gene lost 0 bases and the J gene lost 0 bases, with 9 bases spanning the gap. The germline V gene has CDR1 SGHRS and CDR2 YFSETQ. The CDR3, as DNA: TGCGCCAGCAGCTTGGTTGGGCCACCGAACACCGGGGAGCTGTTTTTT. This sequence encodes CASSLVGPPNTGELFF.